This T cell receptor (beta chain) was found in a study of molecular identifiers for immune sequencing clone quantification. Notes on the study in general: Clones above 20 RNA copies held over 98% of effector molecules, under 1% in naive cells. The study reportedly detected spiked Jurkat TCR RNA from one cell among about 970,000 naive cells. Same-barcode identical TCR molecules could make highly expanded clones look smaller than they are.

Methods described previously were used for bulk TCR libraries, and listed TCR primers were applied. TCRdb analysed the PCR reads with MiXCR anew, one entry per CDR3 protein. The top ten clones hold about 0.84% of a sample with nearly 650,000 distinct CDR3 sequences, less than 30% of them seen once. The CDR3 loop spans 15 amino acids. CDR1 is SGHDN, CDR2 FVKESK, per germline. V lost 1 base to trimming and J lost 5 bases, with 13 bases between them. With respect to this clonotype: Its antigen is currently unknown.

The receptor was derived from a human donor in good health. Some libraries in this study had Jurkat cell RNA spiked in. This chain links TRBV14 with TRBJ2-3; D gene ambiguous. The sample consisted of naive CD8+ T cells from blood, with Jurkat cell RNA spiked in. Subset denoted: FACS-sorted CD8+CD4-CCR7+CD45RA+ naive T cells. The CDR3 bases are TGTGCCAGCAGCCAAGTTAGTGGGGTCGAAGATACGCAGTATTTT. Translated, it gives CASSQVSGVEDTQYF.